This passage covers 20 T cell receptor beta chains from one sample sequenced in a study of glioma-infiltrating T cells after dendritic cell vaccination. The assay was immunoSEQ multiplex PCR, and TCRdb's table has in-frame clones only and misses some. Of approximately 90,000 clones listed, under 90% are singletons. The sample here was blood, taken before dendritic cell vaccination. The receptors were sampled from a human donor with glioblastoma.

The chain couples TRBV5-6 to TRBJ1-3, with 10 bases that match TRBD1. CDR3 size: 14 residues. The germline V gene encodes CDR1 SGHDT and CDR2 YYEEEE. Germline trimming cut 4 bases from V and 4 bases from J; bases unmatched to any gene: 2. The CDR3 region is CASSGTGVGNTIYF. For the CDR3, the DNA is TGTGCCAGCAGCGGGACAGGGGTCGGAAACACCATATATTTT.

V gene TRBV14 combines with J gene TRBJ1-5; maybe TRBD1 (5 bases). V was pared by 4 bases and J by 1 base, with 11 bases between. Germline V gives CDR1 SGHDN, CDR2 FVKESK. CDR3 length equals 15 residues. This chain's CDR3 is CASSPGGSSNQPQHF. CDR3 nucleotides: TGTGCCAGCAGCCCCGGGGGGTCCAGCAATCAGCCCCAGCATTTT.

The DNA for the CDR3 is TGTGCCAGCAGCCCCCTTGAGGCCTACGAGCAGTACTTC. Translation gives CASSPLEAYEQYF. This chain joins TRBV7-2 and TRBJ2-7, with D uncertain. The germline V gene has CDR1 SGHTA and CDR2 FQGNSA. V was trimmed by 5 bases and J by 2 bases, leaving 10 bases between them. The CDR3 is made up of 13 amino acids. The full variable domain, with the rest looked up from reference TRBV7-2 and TRBJ2-7, is GAGVSQSPSNKVTEKGKDVELRCDPISGHTALYWYRQSLGQGLEFLIYFQGNSAPDKSGLPSDRFSAERTGGSVSTLTIQRTQQEDSAVYLCASSPLEAYEQYFGPGTRLTVT.

This clone has a single count. The chain is built from TRBV7-9 and TRBJ2-7; D may be TRBD2 (5 bases). Trimming shortened V by 5 bases and J by 0 bases, and 23 bases separated the two germline ends. Looked up from germline, CDR1 is SEHNR and CDR2 is FQNEAQ (reference sequence). The CDR3 covers 18 residues. The CDR3 sequence: CASSDNSGSSVSSYEQYF. The CDR3 nucleotides read TGTGCCAGCAGCGATAACAGCGGCTCCAGCGTTAGCTCCTACGAGCAGTACTTC. Together with reference TRBV7-9 and TRBJ2-7, the CDR3 gives the full variable domain: DTGVSQNPRHKITKRGQNVTFRCDPISEHNRLYWYRQTLGQGPEFLTYFQNEAQLEKSRLLSDRFSAERPKGSFSTLEIQRTEQGDSAMYLCASSDNSGSSVSSYEQYFGPGTRLTVT.

The rearrangement joins TRBV11-2 to TRBJ1-2; D remains ambiguous. V dropped 1 base and J dropped 3 bases, with 12 bases sitting between them. The CDR3 totals 15 residues. CDR1 is SGHAT, CDR2 FQNNGV, per germline. CDR3 nucleotide sequence: TGTGCCAGCAGCTTAGCTACGGGTTCCTACTATGGCTACACCTTC. Its protein product is CASSLATGSYYGYTF.

V is TRBV15 and J is TRBJ2-3; TRBD1 matches 10 bases. This CDR3 has 16 amino acids. The ends lost 0 bases at V and 4 bases at J; junction bases unmatched: 4. Per the germline V gene, CDR1 is LNHNV and CDR2 is YYDKDF (reference sequence). The CDR3 DNA reads as TGTGCCACCAGCAGAGATAGACAGGGGGCTTCAGATACGCAGTATTTT. Protein product: CATSRDRQGASDTQYF.

The DNA for the CDR3 is TGTGCCTGGGGCAGGCAGGGCGCTGAAGCTTTCTTT. Protein product: CAWGRQGAEAFF. This chain links TRBV30 with TRBJ1-1; perhaps TRBD1 as D (5 bases). Trimming pared 5 bases from V and 6 bases from J, leaving 13 bases between. This CDR3 is 12 amino acids long. Germline lookup yields CDR1 GTSNPN and CDR2 SVGIG (reference sequence). The full variable domain, with the rest looked up from reference TRBV30 and TRBJ1-1, is SQTIHQWPATLVQPVGSPLSLECTVEGTSNPNLYWYRQAAGRGLQLLFYSVGIGQISSEVPQNLSASRPQDRQFILSSKKLLLSDSGFYLCAWGRQGAEAFFGQGTRLTVV.

In this sample, this clone turned up a few times. The chain couples TRBV5-6 to TRBJ2-1; the D gene is possibly TRBD2 (5 bases). CDR1 SGHDT and CDR2 YYEEEE come from the germline V gene. With 0 bases removed from V and 15 bases from J, the gap between germline ends came to 13 bases. There are 12 residues in the CDR3. CDR3 loop: CASSLDGRVVFF. Written as DNA, the CDR3 is TGTGCCAGCAGCTTGGACGGGCGGGTGGTGTTCTTC.

The rearrangement uses TRBV7-6 and TRBJ2-1; D unclear. This CDR3 has 16 amino acids. The V end lost 1 base, the J end lost 1 base, and 11 bases lay between the germline ends. The germline gives CDR1 SGHVS, CDR2 FNYEAQ. Written as DNA, the CDR3 is TGTGCCAGCAGCTTAGTCGCGTCGGTTTCCTACAATGAGCAGTTCTTC. This encodes CASSLVASVSYNEQFF. Based on the CDR3 plus reference TRBV7-6 and TRBJ2-1, the full variable domain is GAGVSQSPRYKVTKRGQDVALRCDPISGHVSLYWYRQALGQGPEFLTYFNYEAQQDKSGLPNDRFSAERPEGSISTLTIQRTEQRDSAMYRCASSLVASVSYNEQFFGPGTRLTVL.

The chain joins TRBV19 to TRBJ1-1; the D gene is possibly TRBD1 (6 bases). Per the germline V gene, CDR1 is LNHDA and CDR2 is SQIVND (reference sequence). The CDR3 contains 15 residues. V was trimmed by 4 bases and J by 0 bases, leaving 12 bases between them. The CDR3: CASSNLQGLNTEAFF. The CDR3 region has the DNA TGTGCCAGTAGTAATCTACAGGGCCTGAACACTGAAGCTTTCTTT.

The chain couples TRBV30 to TRBJ2-1; no definite D call. Trimming stripped 2 bases from V and 4 bases from J, with 3 bases between. The CDR3 loop spans 11 amino acids. Germline CDR1 and CDR2: GTSNPN and SVGIG (reference sequence). In DNA, the CDR3 is TGTGCCTGGAGTCAGTACAATGAGCAGTTCTTC. Its translation: CAWSQYNEQFF.

This sequence joins TRBV20-1 and TRBJ1-4; D gene uncertain. The CDR3 runs to 10 residues. The V gene's germline CDR1 is DFQATT and CDR2 SNEGSKA (reference sequence). V was pared by 6 bases and J by 8 bases, with 7 bases between. CDR3 amino acids: CSAAREKLFF. CDR3 DNA sequence: TGCAGTGCAGCACGCGAAAAACTGTTTTTT.

V is TRBV12-5 and J is TRBJ1-5, with D possibly matching TRBD1 (5 bases). V lost 2 bases and J lost 3, with 17 bases in between. CDR1 LGHNT and CDR2 FRNRAP come from the germline V gene. The CDR3 covers 17 residues. The chain's CDR3 is CASGLLGSTEINQPQHF. The CDR3 DNA reads TGTGCTAGTGGTTTGCTAGGTTCGACAGAGATCAATCAGCCCCAGCATTTT.

The chain has TRBV6-5 and TRBJ2-2; TRBD2 might be the D (5 bases). The CDR3 is 16 amino acids. Germline V gene data show CDR1 as MNHEY and CDR2 as SVGAGI. Trimming shortened V by 0 bases and J by 6 bases, and 14 bases separated the two germline ends. CDR3 sequence: CASSYSREGGAGELFF. The CDR3 DNA reads TGTGCCAGCAGTTACTCGAGGGAAGGCGGAGCCGGGGAGCTGTTTTTT.

The table lists this clone with a few counts. The chain uses TRBV5-5 and TRBJ2-1; D is possibly TRBD2 (5 bases). V lost 2 bases and J lost 3, with 12 bases in between. The CDR3 loop spans 15 amino acids. The V gene's germline CDR1 is SGHKS and CDR2 YYEKEE (reference sequence). CDR3: CASSFGAVNYNEQFF. The CDR3 nucleotides read TGTGCCAGCAGCTTCGGAGCGGTAAACTACAATGAGCAGTTCTTC.

The J gene is TRBJ2-1, the V gene TRBV5-8, with 8 bases matching TRBD1. The length of the CDR3 is 15 residues. Germline V CDR1 and CDR2: SGHTS, YDEGEE. V gave up 7 bases and J gave up 4 bases; unmatched junction bases: 10. CDR3 in amino acids: CASRIPGQVYNEQFF. The CDR3 nucleotides read TGTGCCAGCCGGATACCGGGACAGGTATACAATGAGCAGTTCTTC.

This chain connects TRBV5-1 to TRBJ2-1; 7 nucleotides agree with TRBD2. The germline V gene encodes CDR1 SGHRS and CDR2 YFSETQ. The CDR3 extends over 14 amino acids. Losses at the gene ends were 8 bases for V and 3 bases for J; bases not matched to a gene: 8. This CDR3 reads CASPGRGDYNEQFF. CDR3 bases: TGCGCCAGTCCCGGTCGGGGGGACTACAATGAGCAGTTCTTC.

The chain employs TRBV4-3 and TRBJ2-1, with 10 nucleotides matching TRBD2. Germline V gives CDR1 LGHNA, CDR2 YSLEER. Germline trimming cut 1 base from V and 0 bases from J; bases unmatched to any gene: 6. CDR3 length equals 18 residues. Here the CDR3 reads CASSQGEASGSSYNEQFF. DNA of the CDR3: TGCGCCAGCAGCCAAGGTGAGGCTAGCGGGAGCTCCTACAATGAGCAGTTCTTC.

This clone occurred a few times. This rearrangement joins TRBV7-9 to TRBJ2-7, with 7 bases fitting TRBD2. The ends lost 4 bases at V and 0 bases at J; junction bases unmatched: 9. The CDR3 totals 16 residues. Germline V lookup: CDR1 SEHNR, CDR2 FQNEAQ (reference sequence). The CDR3 nucleotides are TGTGCCAGCAGCTCCCCTGGCGGGGGATTCTCCTACGAGCAGTACTTC. Translation gives CASSSPGGGFSYEQYF.

This clone was detected only a few times. V is TRBV7-9 and J is TRBJ2-7; 7 bases are shared with TRBD2. Germline CDR1 and CDR2: SEHNR and FQNEAQ (reference sequence). V was clipped by 5 bases and J by 2 bases; unmatched bases: 12. The CDR3 has 16 residues. The CDR3 spells CASSPLGEGRAYEQYF. CDR3 sequence (DNA): TGTGCCAGCAGCCCCCTGGGGGAGGGGCGCGCCTACGAGCAGTACTTC. The entire variable domain, with the rest obtained from reference TRBV7-9 and TRBJ2-7, is as follows: DTGVSQNPRHKITKRGQNVTFRCDPISEHNRLYWYRQTLGQGPEFLTYFQNEAQLEKSRLLSDRFSAERPKGSFSTLEIQRTEQGDSAMYLCASSPLGEGRAYEQYFGPGTRLTVT.